This T cell receptor (beta chain) emerged from a study of blood T cell repertoires in COVID-19. TCRdb keeps only in-frame clones here, not all; method: immunoSEQ multiplex PCR. The table lists 210,000 or so clones, 80% to 90% of them singletons, with approximately 3.1% in the top ten. There are 14 residues in the CDR3. Germline loops: CDR1 MNHEY, CDR2 SMNVEV (reference sequence). Between the trimmed V and J ends, which lost 9 bases and 4 bases, there was a span of 19 bases. Sequenced input: PBMCs or T cells enriched from blood (not recorded which). This clonotype was obtained from a woman in her forties or fifties in a cohort exposed to, infected with or recovered from COVID-19 (not recorded which). The rearrangement uses TRBV27 and TRBJ2-7; weak D call: TRBD2 (5 bases). CDR3 amino acids: CARPGRRVEYEQYF. CDR3 nucleotides: TGTGCCAGGCCCGGCAGGCGGGTGGAGTACGAGCAGTACTTC.